This T cell receptor beta chain was documented in a study of T cell responses to AZD1222 COVID-19 vaccine. The CDR3 runs to 13 residues. V shed 3 bases and J shed 6 bases, with 12 bases lying between them. Germline-derived CDR1 and CDR2 are SGHDT and YYEEEE. Clones were read by immunoSEQ multiplex PCR, and TCRdb kept only the in-frame ones, dropping some. The data show roughly 180,000 clones, roughly nine tenths seen once. Study results and caveats: White British donors predominated, females outnumbered males, and clonal diversity was possibly underestimated.

Points on this clone: What it recognizes is unknown.

This chain connects TRBV5-6 to TRBJ1-2, with a tentative D call TRBD1 (6 bases). The material sequenced was peripheral blood, taken 28 days after the second AZD1222 dose. The sequence derives from an adult who received the AZD1222 COVID-19 vaccine. The CDR3 spells CASSWYRVHGYTF. As DNA, the CDR3 is TGTGCCAGCAGCTGGTACAGGGTCCATGGCTACACCTTC.